Listed below are T cell receptor beta chains from one sample, sequenced in a study of identical twins. TCRdb called the 5' RACE reads again in MiXCR, with one record for every CDR3 protein. The table includes fewer than 550,000 distinct CDR3 sequences, over 12% detected once. These data were likewise used in another study, on yellow fever vaccine responses in identical twins.

The sample comprised CD4+ T cells sorted from blood. These receptors all come from a woman aged 18 to 35 in good health. The CDR3 runs from the conserved cysteine through the conserved F or W.

v_gene	j_gene	CDR3aa
TRBV20-1	TRBJ2-3	CSANTGVGTDTQYF
TRBV5-1	TRBJ2-3	CASSLLAGTSTDTQYF
TRBV7-9	TRBJ2-1	CASSSLAHQDEQFF
TRBV27	TRBJ1-5	CASSLSTASQPQHF
TRBV5-1	TRBJ2-3	CASSFASGASTDTQYF
TRBV5-6	TRBJ2-2	CASSSLAGGNTGELFF
TRBV3-1	TRBJ2-3	CASSQVEGQGQYF
TRBV4-2	TRBJ2-1	CASSQDSANYNEQFF
TRBV5-1	TRBJ2-2	CASSLDGGITGELFF
TRBV11-1	TRBJ2-2	CASSRGQKSIGELFF
TRBV12-5	TRBJ2-2	CASGSGWGINTGELFF
TRBV12-3/TRBV12-4	TRBJ1-1	CASGRGQGGTEAFF
TRBV12-3/TRBV12-4	TRBJ1-3	CASSATGGGNTIYF
TRBV20-1	TRBJ1-1	CRYGEAFF
TRBV5-6	TRBJ2-7	CASGDRAHGEQYF
TRBV12-3/TRBV12-4	TRBJ1-5	CASSPSSRGSQPQHF
TRBV25-1	TRBJ2-1	CASSGFGTRVYNEQFF
TRBV6-5	TRBJ2-3	CASSYPPGDTQYF
TRBV4-1	TRBJ1-4	CASSHPWRGNEKLFF
TRBV20-1	TRBJ2-4	CSASSDRNIQYF
TRBV7-6	TRBJ2-7	CASSPGSGRLYEQYF
TRBV12-3/TRBV12-4	TRBJ1-2	CASSLRLTATSYGYTF